This passage covers 28 T cell receptor beta chains from one sample sequenced in a study of T cells after yellow fever vaccination. TCRdb processed the 5' RACE reads anew with MiXCR; each CDR3 protein has one entry. Of around 590,000 distinct CDR3 sequences in the sample, approximately 13% were seen once. The sequences come from PBMCs, collected on the day of the yellow fever booster vaccination. The receptors were sampled from a man under 40 who received the YFV17D yellow fever vaccine.

This rearrangement joins TRBV9 to TRBJ1-4, with unresolved D. V was shortened by 0 bases and J by 0 bases, with 6 bases between the two germline ends. Germline values: CDR1 SGDLS, CDR2 YYNGEE. CDR3 length: 15 amino acids. CDR3 sequence reads: CASSVAGATNEKLFF. The CDR3 nucleotides are TGTGCCAGCAGCGTAGCTGGCGCAACTAATGAAAAACTGTTTTTT.

CDR3 bases: TGCGCCAGCGGGACAGGGGGAAGCACAGATACGCAGTATTTT. As protein: CASGTGGSTDTQYF. This sequence joins TRBV5-1 and TRBJ2-3; 11 bases are a match to TRBD1. Germline V gene data show CDR1 as SGHRS and CDR2 as YFSETQ. The CDR3 runs 14 residues. V was pared by 7 bases and J by 0 bases, with 1 base of the junction left unmatched.

The chain joins TRBV20-1 to TRBJ2-7, with 9 bases fitting TRBD1. Trimming took 1 base from V and 2 from J; bases not matched to a gene: 3. Per the germline V gene, CDR1 is DFQATT and CDR2 is SNEGSKA (reference sequence). This CDR3 contains 14 residues. Written as DNA, the CDR3 is TGCAGTGCTAGAGTGGACAGGGGAGCCTACGAGCAGTACTTC. This gives the protein CSARVDRGAYEQYF.

This clonotype was detected ten times or more. The V call is TRBV12-3 or TRBV12-4, the J call TRBJ2-3, with D perhaps matching TRBD2 (5 bases). Trimming took 6 bases from V and 1 from J, leaving 5 bases between them. The CDR3 is made up of 12 amino acids. This CDR3 is CASRLGTDTQYF. The CDR3 DNA reads TGTGCCAGCAGACTAGGCACAGATACGCAGTATTTT.

In its sample, this clonotype was seen a few times. The chain couples TRBV20-1 to TRBJ2-7, with D unresolved. Germline CDR1 and CDR2: DFQATT and SNEGSKA (reference sequence). CDR3 length: 16 residues. Trimming left V 1 base short and J 3 bases short, with 19 bases between. CDR3 region: CSARVHHDGNYYEQYF. DNA of the CDR3: TGCAGTGCTAGAGTCCACCATGACGGCAACTACTACGAGCAGTACTTC.

This clonotype was observed a handful of times. The chain has TRBV7-9 and TRBJ1-2, with TRBD1 as a possible D gene (6 bases). CDR1 and CDR2 from the germline V gene are SEHNR and FQNEAQ (reference sequence). The CDR3 runs 11 residues. V lost 4 bases, J lost 11 bases, and 11 bases lay in between. This CDR3 is CASSYRTVYTF. The CDR3 bases are TGTGCCAGCAGCTACCGGACAGTTTACACCTTC.

There are a few counts of this clonotype. V gene TRBV20-1 combines with J gene TRBJ2-3, with 7 positions matching TRBD1. V was clipped by 3 bases and J by 2 bases; unmatched bases: 14. There are 17 residues in the CDR3. Germline V gene lookup returns CDR1 DFQATT and CDR2 SNEGSKA (reference sequence). CDR3 sequence: CSASRFRQGLNTDTQYF. Here the CDR3 DNA reads TGCAGTGCTAGTCGGTTCAGACAGGGTCTAAACACAGATACGCAGTATTTT.

This clonotype was seen a handful of times. This rearrangement joins TRBV7-2 to TRBJ2-1; D not certain. V lost 2 bases to trimming and J lost 6 bases, with 8 bases between them. CDR3 length: 13 amino acids. Per germline, CDR1 SGHTA and CDR2 FQGNSA. CDR3 nucleotides: TGTGCCAGCAGCTTAAGGATAGCCAATGAGCAGTTCTTC. Encoded protein: CASSLRIANEQFF.

This chain joins TRBV23-1 and TRBJ2-1; D remains ambiguous. TRBV23-1 is recorded as an ORF, its role being uncertain. There are 13 residues in the CDR3. The CDR3 protein is CVCRQPLRPEQFF. CDR3 coding DNA: TGCGTCTGCAGGCAGCCGCTGCGCCCTGAGCAGTTCTTC.

V is TRBV19 and J is TRBJ1-5; D unclear. V dropped 3 bases and J dropped 0 bases, with 15 bases sitting between them. Germline V gives CDR1 LNHDA, CDR2 SQIVND (reference sequence). CDR3 size: 17 residues. The CDR3 sequence is CASSIISDNRSNQPQHF. The CDR3 DNA sequence: TGTGCCAGTAGTATCATTAGTGACAATCGTAGCAATCAGCCCCAGCATTTT.

The V and J genes are TRBV7-2 and TRBJ2-1, with D maybe TRBD2 (5 bases). V was clipped by 5 bases and J by 9 bases, with 17 bases between them. The CDR3 loop spans 14 amino acids. Germline CDR1 and CDR2: SGHTA and FQGNSA. The CDR3 reads CASSKKASSGEQFF. The CDR3 DNA is TGTGCCAGCAGCAAAAAGGCTAGCAGTGGTGAGCAGTTCTTC. Supplemented by reference TRBV7-2 and TRBJ2-1, the full variable domain reads GAGVSQSPSNKVTEKGKDVELRCDPISGHTALYWYRQSLGQGLEFLIYFQGNSAPDKSGLPSDRFSAERTGGSVSTLTIQRTQQEDSAVYLCASSKKASSGEQFFGPGTRLTVL.

The table lists this clonotype with a few counts. The chain combines TRBV15 with TRBJ2-7, with a tentative D call TRBD1 (6 bases). The CDR3 is 14 amino acids. The V end lost 6 bases, the J end lost 4 bases, and 16 bases lay between the germline ends. From germline, CDR1 is LNHNV and CDR2 YYDKDF (reference sequence). The chain's CDR3 is CATSLGQSAYEQYF. DNA for the CDR3: TGTGCCACCAGTCTAGGACAGTCTGCTTACGAGCAGTACTTC.

V usage is TRBV9 and J usage is TRBJ2-2, with D maybe TRBD2 (6 bases). Germline CDR1 is SGDLS and CDR2 is YYNGEE. This CDR3 spans 19 amino acids. Trimming pared 4 bases from V and 4 bases from J, leaving 26 bases between. CDR3 in amino acids: CASSPRVGGPRVITGELFF. CDR3 in DNA: TGTGCCAGCAGCCCAAGGGTCGGGGGACCCAGAGTCATCACCGGGGAGCTGTTTTTT.

This chain joins TRBV25-1 and TRBJ2-5; a possible D gene is TRBD1 (6 bases). V dropped 0 bases and J dropped 6 bases, with 20 bases sitting between them. Per the germline V gene, CDR1 is MGHDK and CDR2 is SYGVNS. The CDR3 sequence is 17 residues long. In DNA, the CDR3 is TGTGCCAGCAGTGAATATGGCGGACAGCGCCAGGATAAGACCCAGTACTTC. Translated: CASSEYGGQRQDKTQYF. The full variable domain, its missing parts supplied by reference TRBV25-1 and TRBJ2-5, is EADIYQTPRYLVIGTGKKITLECSQTMGHDKMYWYQQDPGMELHLIHYSYGVNSTEKGDLSSESTVSRIRTEHFPLTLESARPSHTSQYLCASSEYGGQRQDKTQYFGPGTRLLVL.

V usage is TRBV6-1 and J usage is TRBJ2-7, with 10 bases matching TRBD2. Per germline, CDR1 MNHNS and CDR2 SASEGT. Trimming cost V 8 bases and J 6 bases; bases outside gene matches: 10. This CDR3 is 14 amino acids long. The CDR3 loop reads CASSSIAGGGEQYF. In nucleotides, the CDR3 is TGTGCCAGCTCCTCGATAGCGGGAGGTGGCGAGCAGTACTTC.

V gene TRBV7-9 combines with J gene TRBJ2-3; 8 bases are shared with TRBD2. The CDR3 is made up of 17 amino acids. Trimming took 7 bases from V and 0 from J; bases not matched to a gene: 12. Germline CDR1 reads SEHNR; CDR2 reads FQNEAQ (reference sequence). CDR3 sequence: CASTSQRESLSTDTQYF. The CDR3 nucleotides are TGTGCCAGCACCTCACAGCGGGAGTCCCTTAGCACAGATACGCAGTATTTT.

The chain has TRBV20-1 and TRBJ2-5; no clear D gene. The V gene lost 5 bases and the J gene lost 0 bases, with 13 bases spanning the gap. Germline V lookup: CDR1 DFQATT, CDR2 SNEGSKA (reference sequence). The CDR3 loop spans 14 amino acids. CDR3 sequence reads: CSAASSGYQETQYF. The CDR3 DNA is TGCAGTGCTGCGTCAAGTGGCTACCAAGAGACCCAGTACTTC.

The chain is built from TRBV20-1 and TRBJ1-4; the match to TRBD1 covers 9 bases. The CDR3 loop spans 13 amino acids. V lost 5 bases to trimming and J lost 8 bases; unmatched junction nucleotides: 6. Germline V gives CDR1 DFQATT, CDR2 SNEGSKA (reference sequence). CDR3 loop: CSARDREGEKLFF. Here the CDR3 DNA reads TGCAGTGCTCGGGACAGGGAAGGCGAAAAACTGTTTTTT.

The chain combines TRBV27 with TRBJ2-5, with 9 bases aligning to TRBD1. The CDR3 loop spans 16 amino acids. Germline V gene lookup returns CDR1 MNHEY and CDR2 SMNVEV (reference sequence). V shed 3 bases and J 0 bases; nucleotides not matched to a gene: 5. The CDR3 loop is CASSFMGQGYQETQYF. The CDR3 DNA sequence: TGTGCCAGCAGTTTTATGGGACAGGGCTACCAAGAGACCCAGTACTTC.

In the case of this clonotype: The CDR3 does not end in the conserved phenylalanine or tryptophan, so this is likely a read error. No DNA is shown, since the ends of the CDR3 on it are uncertain; the CDR3 is the one TCRdb lists. The V gene is TRBV7-9, the J gene TRBJ1-3. The CDR3 sequence runs 12 residues, both termini included. The V gene's germline CDR1 is SEHNR and CDR2 FQNEAQ (reference sequence). This CDR3 is CASSLVGPSEAI.

This clonotype was detected only a few times. CDR3 sequence (DNA): TGTGCCAGCAGTTTTAGCGGGATGGGCAATGAGCAGTTCTTC. This sequence encodes CASSFSGMGNEQFF. The rearrangement joins TRBV12-3 or TRBV12-4 to TRBJ2-1; 8 bases fit TRBD2. The CDR3 is 14 residues long. The V gene end was trimmed by 3 bases and the J gene end by 6 bases; junction bases not matched to a gene: 4.

This clonotype occurred a few times. CDR3 sequence: CASSSRANEQYF. In DNA, the CDR3 is TGTGCCAGCAGCTCTAGGGCAAACGAGCAGTACTTC. J is TRBJ2-7 and V is TRBV7-2; no firm D call. This CDR3 is built from 12 residues. From germline, CDR1 is SGHTA and CDR2 FQGNSA. V lost 4 bases and J lost 5, with 9 bases in between.

The V gene is TRBV7-6, the J gene TRBJ2-5; a weak D match, TRBD1 (6 bases). The germline V and J ends were trimmed by 3 bases and 4 bases, with 18 bases remaining between them. From germline, CDR1 is SGHVS and CDR2 FNYEAQ. The CDR3 contains 16 residues. CDR3 amino acids: CASSLGRGLYGETQYF. The DNA for the CDR3 is TGTGCCAGCAGCTTGGGCAGGGGATTATATGGAGAGACCCAGTACTTC.

The rearrangement links TRBV20-1 to TRBJ2-7; 9 bases are a match to TRBD1. The CDR3 is made up of 12 amino acids. V dropped 3 bases and J dropped 4; count of bases not matched to a gene: 1. Per germline, CDR1 DFQATT and CDR2 SNEGSKA (reference sequence). CDR3 in amino acids: CSASDRGYEQYF. The DNA of the CDR3 is TGCAGTGCTAGTGACAGGGGGTACGAGCAGTACTTC.

CDR3 sequence: CASSLSSGRASETQYF. The CDR3 region has the DNA TGTGCCAGCAGCTTGTCCAGCGGGAGGGCCTCAGAGACCCAGTACTTC. This chain joins TRBV7-2 and TRBJ2-5, with 10 bases fitting TRBD2. V was pared by 3 bases and J by 4 bases, with 8 bases of the junction left unmatched. Germline CDR1 reads SGHTA; CDR2 reads FQGNSA. This CDR3 comprises 16 residues.

This rearrangement joins TRBV20-1 to TRBJ2-1; 9 bases are a match to TRBD2. Trimming cost V 0 bases and J 4 bases; bases outside gene matches: 13. The CDR3 runs to 18 residues. Germline CDR1 is DFQATT and CDR2 is SNEGSKA (reference sequence). CDR3: CSARDIYTSGRKYNEQFF. CDR3 nucleotides: TGCAGTGCTAGAGACATCTATACCAGCGGGAGGAAATACAATGAGCAGTTCTTC.

The V and J genes are TRBV5-1 and TRBJ1-1, with 9 bases lining up with TRBD1. Germline values: CDR1 SGHRS, CDR2 YFSETQ. The V and J ends lost 6 bases and 3 bases, in that order; junction bases with no gene match: 6. The length of the CDR3 is 14 residues. CDR3 sequence (DNA): TGCGCCAGCACCGCAACAGGGGGCGACACTGAAGCTTTCTTT. Its protein is CASTATGGDTEAFF.

This chain uses TRBV27 with TRBJ1-6; D unclear. The CDR3 is made up of 12 amino acids. Trimming removed 3 bases at V and 8 bases at J, with 5 bases between. Germline CDR1 MNHEY, CDR2 SMNVEV (reference sequence). The CDR3 sequence: CASSFPDSPLHF. Here the CDR3 DNA reads TGTGCCAGCAGTTTCCCGGATTCACCCCTCCACTTT.